This T cell receptor (beta chain) appears in the sequencing data of a study of response to subunit inactivated influenza vaccine. General study findings and limits: That few new T cells are recruited by each seasonal influenza vaccination was the authors' suggestion.

In regard to this clonotype: What it binds is not known.

V was shortened by 0 bases and J by 6 bases, with 20 bases between the two germline ends. This CDR3 region has 17 residues. The germline V gene encodes CDR1 DFQATT and CDR2 SNEGSKA (reference sequence). TCRdb re-derived calls from the RT-PCR reads in MiXCR, one entry per CDR3 protein. The table has 550,000 to 650,000 distinct CDR3 sequences, 12% seen once; the top ten hold more than 8.5%. The gene calls are TRBV20-1 and TRBJ2-2; D possibly corresponds to TRBD2 (5 bases). Sequenced material: PBMCs from blood, taken on the day of vaccination. This receptor was obtained from a man in his forties or fifties who received an inactivated influenza vaccine. CDR3 nucleotide sequence: TGCAGTGCTAGAGATCGTTCCGGGTCGGTGAGGGCCGGGGAGCTGTTTTTT. Translating it yields CSARDRSGSVRAGELFF.